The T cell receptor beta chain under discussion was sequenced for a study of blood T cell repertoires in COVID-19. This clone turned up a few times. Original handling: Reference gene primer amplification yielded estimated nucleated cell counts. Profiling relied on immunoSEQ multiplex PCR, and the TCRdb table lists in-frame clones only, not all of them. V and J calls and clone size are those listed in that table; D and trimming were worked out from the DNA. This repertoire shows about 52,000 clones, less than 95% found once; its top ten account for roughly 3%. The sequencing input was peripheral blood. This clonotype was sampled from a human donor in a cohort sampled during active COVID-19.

The CDR3 loop is CASSPRAYNEQFF. CDR3 sequence (DNA): TGTGCCAGCAGCCCCCGGGCCTACAATGAGCAGTTCTTC. The J gene is TRBJ2-1, the V gene TRBV7-6; D is uncertain. The CDR3 is 13 residues long. Trimming shortened V by 5 bases and J by 2 bases, and 7 bases separated the two germline ends. The V gene's germline CDR1 is SGHVS and CDR2 FNYEAQ.